This T cell receptor beta chain was obtained from a study of blood T cell repertoires in COVID-19. Study-wide context: From the United States, Italy and Spain came samples of acute and convalescent COVID-19. From T cells, B-cell-depleted T cells, or PBMCs came the material, which was cDNA or gDNA.

Germline-derived CDR1 and CDR2 are LNHDA and SQIVND (reference sequence). The germline V and J ends were trimmed by 4 bases and 4 bases, with 17 bases remaining between them. The CDR3 runs to 16 residues. In the original analysis: Quantification of nucleated cells was approximated via reference gene primer amplification. Produced via immunoSEQ multiplex PCR; TCRdb's table is partial and in-frame only. V, J and clone size derive from that table, while D and trimming were established from the DNA sequence. This sample carries roughly 280,000 clones, approximately 85% of them seen once, and the ten largest clones take about 11%.

Specimen: peripheral blood. The sequence came from a woman in her seventies with acute or convalescent COVID-19. V usage is TRBV19 and J usage is TRBJ1-3; tentative D call: TRBD1 (6 bases). The CDR3 loop is CASSTAGTPSGNTIYF. The CDR3, as DNA: TGTGCCAGTAGTACCGCCGGGACACCCTCAGGAAACACCATATATTTT.